This TCR beta chain was sequenced for a study of control samples from healthy donors and cancer patients. Assay: immunoSEQ multiplex PCR; the TCRdb copy retains only in-frame clones and omits some. Of about 170,000 clones listed, 80% to 95% are singletons. The TCR originated in an older woman in good health. The sequencing input was blood.

CDR3 amino acids: CASSPLQGANYGYTF. CDR3 sequence (DNA): TGTGCCAGCTCACCCTTACAGGGGGCTAACTATGGCTACACCTTC. The chain has TRBV18 and TRBJ1-2; 8 bases fit TRBD1. Unmatched junction bases numbered 3, after V lost 3 bases and J lost 0 bases. The CDR3 loop spans 15 amino acids. Germline CDR1 KGHSH, CDR2 LQKENI.